These 31 T cell receptor beta chains were sequenced from one sample in a study of glioma-infiltrating T cells (dated by TCRdb to about 2016). These reads were obtained on an Illumina MiSeq. TCR alpha and beta CDR3 regions were amplified with the iRepertoire nested amplicon-rescue multiplex PCR (arm-PCR) platform from RNA. TCRdb reran the public reads through fastp at Q25 and MiXCR, keeping productive beta chains. Under each unique CDR3 protein, matching rows form one entry showing the most common genes and DNA. The sample table records about 380,000 distinct CDR3 sequences; 41% of these occur just once. In total, the top ten clones hold about 12% of the sample. The specimen was glioma tissue, nonneoplastic brain tissue, or PBMCs (not recorded which). Every receptor here comes from a human donor with low-grade glioma or glioblastoma, undergoing nonglioma brain surgery, or in good health (not recorded which).

This chain links TRBV4-3 with TRBJ2-1; D is perhaps TRBD1 or TRBD2 (5 bases each). Looked up from germline, CDR1 is LGHNA and CDR2 is YSLEER. The CDR3 is made up of 14 amino acids. V gave up 3 bases and J gave up 0 bases, with 6 bases separating them. The CDR3 DNA reads as TGCGCCAGCAGCCAGGGGGACTCCTACAATGAGCAGTTCTTC. Its protein is CASSQGDSYNEQFF.

This clonotype was counted at least ten times. The chain uses TRBV6-1 and TRBJ2-1; 14 bases match TRBD2. CDR3 length: 15 residues. Germline CDR1 MNHNS, CDR2 SASEGT. Trimming removed 5 bases from V and 12 bases from J; junction bases left unmatched: 9. DNA of the CDR3: TGTGCCAGCAGTAAGACTAGCGGGAGGGCCTCGGGGCAGTTCTTC. Amino acids: CASSKTSGRASGQFF.

This clonotype was counted a few times. The rearrangement links TRBV19 to TRBJ2-2, with 7 bases aligning to TRBD2. There are 16 residues in the CDR3. Germline V gene sequence: CDR1 LNHDA, CDR2 SQIVND (reference sequence). V shed 1 base, J shed 0 bases, and the junction held 2 bases outside the gene matches. Here the CDR3 DNA reads TGTGCCAGTAGTATAGTCGGGAGGTCGAACACCGGGGAGCTGTTTTTT. This translates into CASSIVGRSNTGELFF.

The CDR3 protein is CASSQRTGWTNTEAFF. The CDR3 bases are TGCGCCAGCAGCCAAAGGACAGGGTGGACGAACACTGAAGCTTTCTTT. This rearrangement joins TRBV4-1 to TRBJ1-1, with TRBD1 matching 8 bases. Trimming cost V 2 bases and J 1 base; bases outside gene matches: 6. The CDR3 has 16 residues. Germline V gene lookup returns CDR1 MGHRA and CDR2 YSYEKL.

The chain combines TRBV28 with TRBJ2-1, with D possibly TRBD2 on 5 matching bases. The CDR3 totals 16 residues. Germline lookup yields CDR1 MDHEN and CDR2 SYDVKM. Trimming took 2 bases from V and 4 from J, leaving 15 bases between them. DNA of the CDR3: TGTGCCAGCAGTTTACCTGGACCAGCGGCTTACAATGAGCAGTTCTTC. Protein product: CASSLPGPAAYNEQFF.

V is TRBV5-1 and J is TRBJ2-1, with 9 bases aligning to TRBD1. The V gene end was trimmed by 4 bases and the J gene end by 8 bases; junction bases not matched to a gene: 4. The CDR3 has 13 amino acids. CDR1 is SGHRS, CDR2 YFSETQ, per germline. CDR3 coding DNA: TGCGCCAGCAGCCCCCGGACAGGGGATGAGCAGTTCTTC. Its translation is CASSPRTGDEQFF.

The chain recombines TRBV29-1 with TRBJ2-3, with D hard to call. CDR1 and CDR2 (germline): SQVTM, ANQGSEA. The V end was cut by 5 bases, the J end by 0 bases, with 12 bases between. This CDR3 has 14 residues. CDR3 DNA: TGCAGCGTTCCAGGATACCCTAGCACAGATACGCAGTATTTT. This translates into CSVPGYPSTDTQYF.

On this clonotype: A much larger clone sits a single nucleotide away, making a read error possible. The CDR3 DNA is TGTGCCAGCAGTTTTGGGACCCATAACTATGGCTACACCTTC. It translates to CASSFGTHNYGYTF. The chain recombines TRBV28 with TRBJ1-2; the D gene is possibly TRBD1 (5 bases). Germline V gene sequence: CDR1 MDHEN, CDR2 SYDVKM. The CDR3 loop spans 14 amino acids. The ends were cut back, 3 bases at V and 1 base at J, with 9 bases in the middle.

This chain joins TRBV10-3 and TRBJ1-3, with 8 positions matching TRBD1. This CDR3 region has 15 residues. With V trimmed by 2 bases and J by 4 bases, 4 bases remained unmatched. Germline CDR1 ENHRY, CDR2 SYGVKD. This CDR3 reads CAISEAGGKGNTIYF. The CDR3 DNA reads as TGTGCCATCAGTGAGGCAGGGGGCAAGGGAAACACCATATATTTT.

V gene TRBV20-1 combines with J gene TRBJ2-2; D possibly corresponds to TRBD2 (5 bases). Looked up from germline, CDR1 is DFQATT and CDR2 is SNEGSKA (reference sequence). Trimming shortened V by 4 bases and J by 1 base, and 7 bases separated the two germline ends. This CDR3 region has 13 residues. CDR3 protein: CSATRGNTGELFF. CDR3 coding DNA: TGCAGTGCTACCCGGGGGAACACCGGGGAGCTGTTTTTT.

Points on this clonotype: A junction end diverges from the germline sequence, so it may reflect a read error. This chain connects TRBV28 to TRBJ2-3, with D unclear. The J call may be faulty, since TRBJ1-1 better matches the DNA end. The CDR3 covers 13 residues. CDR1 and CDR2 from the germline V gene are MDHEN and SYDVKM. The DNA of the CDR3 is TGTCCCAGCAGTTTAGCCGGGAACACTGAAGCTTTCTTT. Protein: CPSSLAGNTEAFF.

This clonotype occurred many times. The rearrangement uses TRBV6-2 or TRBV6-3 and TRBJ1-1; perhaps TRBD1 as D (5 bases). Germline V CDR1 and CDR2: MNHEY, SVGEGT. The CDR3 length is 16 residues. The V gene lost 0 bases and the J gene lost 1 base, with 12 bases spanning the gap. CDR3 sequence (DNA): TGTGCCAGCAGTTACTCTATCCGGGGACCGAACACTGAAGCTTTCTTT. It translates to CASSYSIRGPNTEAFF.

The chain couples TRBV7-9 to TRBJ1-2; D remains ambiguous. Trimming left V 3 bases short and J 4 bases short, with 12 bases between. Germline V lookup: CDR1 SEHNR, CDR2 FQNEAQ (reference sequence). The CDR3 contains 14 residues. The DNA of the CDR3 is TGTGCCAGCAGCTTTGTCCCGGGTGGCTATGGCTACACCTTC. It is translated as CASSFVPGGYGYTF.

V and J are TRBV20-1 and TRBJ1-2; D gene ambiguous. V was pared by 0 bases and J by 2 bases, with 13 bases between. The CDR3 loop spans 15 amino acids. Germline values: CDR1 DFQATT, CDR2 SNEGSKA (reference sequence). CDR3 protein: CSARDVNIMNYGYTF. In DNA, the CDR3 is TGCAGTGCTAGAGATGTGAACATCATGAACTATGGCTACACCTTC.

The table lists this clonotype with many counts. The chain has TRBV6-1 and TRBJ2-1, with 7 bases matching TRBD1. This CDR3 is 13 amino acids long. Germline assignment: CDR1 MNHNS and CDR2 SASEGT. After removal of 6 bases from V and 5 bases from J, the junction contained 4 bases not matched to a gene. CDR3 sequence: CASSDRVNNEQFF. CDR3 DNA: TGTGCCAGCAGCGACAGGGTCAACAATGAGCAGTTCTTC.

Many counts were recorded for this clonotype. The chain couples TRBV28 to TRBJ1-1, with D possibly TRBD1 on 6 matching bases. V lost 5 bases to trimming and J lost 6 bases, with 10 bases between them. This CDR3 region has 12 residues. From germline, CDR1 is MDHEN and CDR2 SYDVKM. CDR3 DNA: TGTGCCAGCAGTCCCGGGGGGCCTGAAGCTTTCTTT. This encodes CASSPGGPEAFF.

The chain joins TRBV20-1 to TRBJ2-4; maybe TRBD1 (6 bases). The CDR3 totals 17 residues. Trimming took off 4 bases at V and 0 bases at J, with 19 bases between the two ends. Germline V gene data show CDR1 as DFQATT and CDR2 as SNEGSKA (reference sequence). The CDR3 DNA sequence: TGCAGTGCTAAATACTACCGGGACATTCTAGCCAAAAACATTCAGTACTTC. This translates into CSAKYYRDILAKNIQYF.

This clonotype was observed a handful of times. The chain joins TRBV7-6 to TRBJ1-1; D remains ambiguous. V was clipped by 5 bases and J by 1 base, with 14 bases between them. The CDR3 loop spans 15 amino acids. The germline CDR1 and CDR2 sequences are SGHVS and FNYEAQ. This chain's CDR3 is CASSPRGRTNTEAFF. CDR3 DNA sequence: TGTGCCAGCAGCCCCCGAGGGCGGACGAACACTGAAGCTTTCTTT.

The V and J genes are TRBV7-8 and TRBJ2-5; possible D gene TRBD1, 6 bases. The CDR3 runs 18 residues. CDR1 is SGHVS, CDR2 FQNEAQ, per germline. V lost 4 bases and J lost 5, with 26 bases in between. The DNA for the CDR3 is TGTGCCAGCAGCTCACCCGAAACAGGGTTCGGTCGCCGGGAGACCCAGTACTTC. Translated, it gives CASSSPETGFGRRETQYF.

This clonotype has a count of ten or more. The rearrangement uses TRBV20-1 and TRBJ2-1; D possibly corresponds to TRBD2 (6 bases). Germline CDR1 DFQATT, CDR2 SNEGSKA (reference sequence). The CDR3 is 12 amino acids. V lost 5 bases and J lost 9, with 14 bases in between. CDR3 DNA: TGCAGTGCTCAGGCGGACTACCTTGAGCAGTTCTTC. Its translation: CSAQADYLEQFF.

This clonotype showed up many times. The chain has TRBV27 and TRBJ1-1; 8 bases align to TRBD1. V trimming: 6 bases; J trimming: 2 bases; junction bases outside the gene matches: 5. There are 14 residues in the CDR3. Germline loops: CDR1 MNHEY, CDR2 SMNVEV (reference sequence). CDR3 in DNA: TGTGCCAGCAGCGTGGGACAGGTCAACACTGAAGCTTTCTTT. Protein product: CASSVGQVNTEAFF.

The rearrangement links TRBV4-1 to TRBJ1-1; D gene ambiguous. Germline V CDR1 and CDR2: MGHRA, YSYEKL. There are 14 residues in the CDR3. Trimming took off 0 bases at V and 0 bases at J, with 5 bases between the two ends. CDR3 in DNA: TGCGCCAGCAGCCAAGAGGCAGTGAACACTGAAGCTTTCTTT. It translates to CASSQEAVNTEAFF.

This clonotype was recorded a few times. The V and J genes are TRBV28 and TRBJ2-7; weak D call: TRBD2 (6 bases). V lost 5 bases to trimming and J lost 5 bases, with 10 bases between them. The CDR3 has 12 amino acids. Per germline, CDR1 MDHEN and CDR2 SYDVKM. This CDR3 is CASSPLANEQYF. CDR3 sequence (DNA): TGTGCCAGCAGTCCCCTAGCGAACGAGCAGTACTTC.

This clonotype was observed a few times. The V call is TRBV7-2, the J call TRBJ1-5, with TRBD1 as a possible D gene (6 bases). The V end lost 6 bases, the J end lost 2 bases, and 14 bases lay between the germline ends. This CDR3 comprises 15 residues. Germline loops: CDR1 SGHTA, CDR2 FQGNSA. The CDR3 reads CASSSGAGGNQPQHF. CDR3 bases: TGTGCCAGCAGTTCCGGGGCAGGGGGCAATCAGCCCCAGCATTTT. Full variable domain (rest looked up from reference TRBV7-2 and TRBJ1-5): GAGVSQSPSNKVTEKGKDVELRCDPISGHTALYWYRQSLGQGLEFLIYFQGNSAPDKSGLPSDRFSAERTGGSVSTLTIQRTQQEDSAVYLCASSSGAGGNQPQHFGDGTRLSIL.

The V call is TRBV20-1, the J call TRBJ2-3; 11 bases are a match to TRBD2. The CDR3 covers 14 residues. Germline loops: CDR1 DFQATT, CDR2 SNEGSKA (reference sequence). Trimming removed 8 bases from V and 5 bases from J; junction bases left unmatched: 9. CDR3 residues: CSCNSGREEDTQYF. In DNA, the CDR3 is TGCAGTTGCAATAGCGGGAGGGAGGAAGATACGCAGTATTTT.

Remarks on this clonotype: A much larger clone lies a single base off, so this may be a read error. The chain links TRBV24-1 to TRBJ1-1; unclear D gene. CDR3 length: 15 amino acids. Germline V gene lookup returns CDR1 KGHDR and CDR2 SFDVKD. The CDR3 region has the DNA TGTGCCAGCAGTTTAGGTGAGGCGCTGAACACTGAAGCTTTCTTT. Its protein product is CASSLGEALNTEAFF.

The sample holds many counts of this clonotype. V and J are TRBV6-2 or TRBV6-3 and TRBJ1-1; D is ambiguous. The CDR3 extends over 15 amino acids. Germline loops: CDR1 MNHEY, CDR2 SVGEGT. V lost 7 bases and J lost 2, with 17 bases in between. The CDR3 is CASKDFLALNTEAFF. Here the CDR3 DNA reads TGTGCCAGCAAAGATTTTTTAGCCCTAAACACTGAAGCTTTCTTT.

The chain is built from TRBV4-1 and TRBJ1-5; possibly TRBD1 for D (6 bases). The CDR3 is made up of 15 amino acids. The V end lost 2 bases, the J end lost 4 bases, and 12 bases lay between the germline ends. CDR1 and CDR2 from the germline V gene are MGHRA and YSYEKL. The CDR3 here is CASSQSTGLNQPQHF. DNA of the CDR3: TGCGCCAGCAGCCAATCAACAGGGCTAAATCAGCCCCAGCATTTT.

The chain is built from TRBV4-1 and TRBJ2-1; D is possibly TRBD2 (6 bases). V lost 0 bases and J lost 4, with 19 bases in between. This CDR3 comprises 18 residues. Germline V gene lookup returns CDR1 MGHRA and CDR2 YSYEKL. The CDR3 region has the DNA TGCGCCAGCAGCCAAGATCGTACAGCGGGCCTTAGTTACAATGAGCAGTTCTTC. Amino acids: CASSQDRTAGLSYNEQFF.

This clonotype has ten or more counts. The CDR3 is CASSPGTNTEAFF. CDR3 nucleotides: TGTGCCAGCAGTCCCGGGACGAACACTGAAGCTTTCTTT. V and J are TRBV2 and TRBJ1-1; D might be TRBD1 (5 bases). In germline, CDR1 is SNHLY, CDR2 FYNNEI. The CDR3 runs 13 residues. The V end was cut by 5 bases, the J end by 1 base, with 8 bases between. Using reference TRBV2 and TRBJ1-1 for the parts outside the CDR3, the full variable domain is EPEVTQTPSHQVTQMGQEVILRCVPISNHLYFYWYRQILGQKVEFLVSFYNNEISEKSEIFDDQFSVERPDGSNFTLKIRSTKLEDSAMYFCASSPGTNTEAFFGQGTRLTVV.

The chain combines TRBV20-1 with TRBJ2-1, with no clear D. CDR1 is DFQATT and CDR2 is SNEGSKA in the germline V gene (reference sequence). The CDR3 is 15 amino acids. V gave up 6 bases and J gave up 8 bases, with 23 bases separating them. The CDR3 sequence: CSAHHYSQVGDEQFF. The CDR3 nucleotides read TGCAGTGCGCACCACTATAGCCAAGTCGGCGATGAGCAGTTCTTC.